This paragraph reports one TCR beta chain. The target antigen is unknown. These data belong to a study of T cells in Graves' hyperthyroidism and ophthalmopathy. Clinical Activity Scores of at least 3, NOSPECS grades of at least 4 and durations under 3 months characterized ophthalmopathy patients. In making diagnoses, clinical symptoms, serum thyroxine and TRAb, thyroid ultrasound and orbital computed tomography were all used. Approximately 10 ml of fresh peripheral blood supplied the PBMCs. Study conclusions and caveats: The model identified upcoming ophthalmopathy a median about 6.5 months ahead of onset.

The investigators amplified TCR beta CDR3 regions from RNA transcripts. RT-PCR in the first round (using the HTBI primer set) targeted the TCR CDR3. TCRdb fed the multiplex PCR reads into MiXCR, producing one record per CDR3 protein. The sample has approximately 530,000 distinct CDR3 sequences; just under 20% are singletons. The clonotype was recovered from a man aged 35-49 years with Graves' ophthalmopathy. Sequencing was performed on blood.

This CDR3 reads CASSVEAYTYEQYF. CDR3 nucleotides: TGTGCCAGCAGCGTAGAGGCCTATACCTACGAGCAGTACTTC. The chain is built from TRBV9 and TRBJ2-7; D uncertain. CDR3 length equals 14 residues. V was pared by 0 bases and J by 2 bases, with 9 bases between. Per the germline V gene, CDR1 is SGDLS and CDR2 is YYNGEE.